This TCR beta chain was recovered during a study of blood T cell repertoires in COVID-19. Some clones are missing from TCRdb's copy, which holds only in-frame ones; the method was immunoSEQ multiplex PCR. The table includes some 140,000 clones, more than 70% detected once. The specimen sequenced was PBMCs or T cells enriched from blood (not recorded which). This TCR was sampled from a man aged 40-50 years with acute COVID-19.

Written as DNA, the CDR3 is TGTGCCAGCAGTGGGAACAGGGGCTTTAGCTCACCCCTCCACTTT. Encoded protein: CASSGNRGFSSPLHF. The chain recombines TRBV27 with TRBJ1-6; 7 bases match TRBD1. Germline lookup yields CDR1 MNHEY and CDR2 SMNVEV (reference sequence). The CDR3 has 15 amino acids. The J segment lost 10 bases and the V segment lost 5 bases, leaving 11 bases of the junction unmatched.